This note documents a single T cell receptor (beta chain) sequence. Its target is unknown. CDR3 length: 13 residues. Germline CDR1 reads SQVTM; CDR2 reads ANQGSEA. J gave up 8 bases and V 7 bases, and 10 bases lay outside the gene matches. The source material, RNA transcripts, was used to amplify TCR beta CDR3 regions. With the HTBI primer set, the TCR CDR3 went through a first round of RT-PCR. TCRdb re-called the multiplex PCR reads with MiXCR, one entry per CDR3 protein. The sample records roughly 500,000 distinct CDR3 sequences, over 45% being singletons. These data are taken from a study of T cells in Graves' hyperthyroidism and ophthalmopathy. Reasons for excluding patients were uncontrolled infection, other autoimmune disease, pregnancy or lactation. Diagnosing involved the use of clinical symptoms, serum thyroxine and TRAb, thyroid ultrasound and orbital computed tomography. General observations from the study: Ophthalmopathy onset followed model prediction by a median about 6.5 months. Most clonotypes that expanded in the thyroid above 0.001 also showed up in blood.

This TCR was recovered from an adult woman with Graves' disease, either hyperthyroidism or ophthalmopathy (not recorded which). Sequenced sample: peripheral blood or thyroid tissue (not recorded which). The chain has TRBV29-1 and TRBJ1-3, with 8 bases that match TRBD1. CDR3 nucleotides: TGCAGCGGCGGCCTCGGACAGGGATACACCATATATTTT. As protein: CSGGLGQGYTIYF.